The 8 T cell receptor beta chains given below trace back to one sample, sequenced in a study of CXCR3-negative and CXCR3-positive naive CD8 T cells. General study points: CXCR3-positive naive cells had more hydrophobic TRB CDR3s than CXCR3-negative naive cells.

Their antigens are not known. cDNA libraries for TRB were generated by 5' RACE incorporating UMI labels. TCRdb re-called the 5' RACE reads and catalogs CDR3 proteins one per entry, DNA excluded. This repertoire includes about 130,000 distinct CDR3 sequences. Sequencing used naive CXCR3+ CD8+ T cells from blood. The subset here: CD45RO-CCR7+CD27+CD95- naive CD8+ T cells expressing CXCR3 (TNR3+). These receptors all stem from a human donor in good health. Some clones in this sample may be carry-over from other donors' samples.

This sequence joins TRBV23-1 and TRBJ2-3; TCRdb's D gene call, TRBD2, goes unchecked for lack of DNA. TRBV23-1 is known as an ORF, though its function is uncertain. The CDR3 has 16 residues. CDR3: CASSPPGGPNTDTQYF.

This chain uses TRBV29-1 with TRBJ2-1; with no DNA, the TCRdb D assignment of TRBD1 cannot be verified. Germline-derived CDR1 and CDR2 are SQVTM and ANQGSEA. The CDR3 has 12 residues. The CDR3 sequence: CSVGDAYNEQFF.

The CDR3 reads CASRKETSGNTIYF. The chain recombines TRBV28 with TRBJ1-3. The CDR3 length is 14 residues. Per germline, CDR1 MDHEN and CDR2 SYDVKM.

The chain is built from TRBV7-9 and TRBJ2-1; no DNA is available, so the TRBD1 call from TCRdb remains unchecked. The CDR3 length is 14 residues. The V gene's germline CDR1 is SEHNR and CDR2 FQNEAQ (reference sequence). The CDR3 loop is CASRTDLGYNEQFF.

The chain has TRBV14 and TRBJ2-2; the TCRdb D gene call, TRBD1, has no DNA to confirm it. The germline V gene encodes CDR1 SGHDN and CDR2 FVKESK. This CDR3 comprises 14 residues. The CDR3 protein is CASSQVGPLGELFF.

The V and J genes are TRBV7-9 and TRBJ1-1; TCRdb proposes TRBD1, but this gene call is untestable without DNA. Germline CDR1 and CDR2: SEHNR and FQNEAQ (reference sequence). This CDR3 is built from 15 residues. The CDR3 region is CASSLGMGANTEAFF.

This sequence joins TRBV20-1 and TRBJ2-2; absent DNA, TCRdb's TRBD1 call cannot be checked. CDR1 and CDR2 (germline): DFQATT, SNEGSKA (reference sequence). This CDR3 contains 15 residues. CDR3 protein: CSASSYTGVPGELFF.

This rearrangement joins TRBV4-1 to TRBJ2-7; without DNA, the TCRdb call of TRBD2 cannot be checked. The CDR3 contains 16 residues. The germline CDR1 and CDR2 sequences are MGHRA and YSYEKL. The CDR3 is CASSHSTSGSLYEQYF.